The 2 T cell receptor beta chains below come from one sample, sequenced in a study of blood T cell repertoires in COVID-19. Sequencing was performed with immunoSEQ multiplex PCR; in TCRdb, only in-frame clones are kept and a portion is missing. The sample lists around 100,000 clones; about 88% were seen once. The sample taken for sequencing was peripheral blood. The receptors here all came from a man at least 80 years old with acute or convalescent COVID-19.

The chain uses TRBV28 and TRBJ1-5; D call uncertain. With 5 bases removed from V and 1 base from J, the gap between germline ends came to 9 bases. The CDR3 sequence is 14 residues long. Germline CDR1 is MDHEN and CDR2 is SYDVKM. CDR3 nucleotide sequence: TGTGCCAGCAGTCTACATAGCAGCAATCAGCCCCAGCATTTT. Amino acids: CASSLHSSNQPQHF.

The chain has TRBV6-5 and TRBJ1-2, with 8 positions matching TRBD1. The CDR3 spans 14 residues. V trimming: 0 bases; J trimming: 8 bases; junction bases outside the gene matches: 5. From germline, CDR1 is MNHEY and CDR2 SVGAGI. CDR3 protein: CASSYSPQGVGYTF. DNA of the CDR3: TGTGCCAGCAGTTACTCCCCACAGGGGGTAGGCTACACCTTC.